These T cell receptor beta chains were read from a single sample in a study of cytomegalovirus exposure and HLA in healthy donors. Sequencing used immunoSEQ multiplex PCR; TCRdb keeps in-frame clones, though not all of them. This table holds tens of thousands of clones, more than 55% found once. Sequencing was done on a sample of PBMCs. The receptor source for this set is a man aged 60-69 years in good health and CMV-seropositive. Each CDR3 is given with its conserved first and last residue. The D gene is left open where the match is weak. Where a row states a size, it is once, few, many or the class of an expanded clone; other rows omit it.

D gene,V gene,clone size,J gene,CDR3 protein,CDR3 DNA
TRBD2,TRBV10-3,-,TRBJ2-1,CAISLAGGLNEQFF,TGTGCCATCAGTCTAGCGGGAGGGCTCAATGAGCAGTTCTTC
TRBD1,TRBV2,-,TRBJ1-3,CASCEDRAISGNTIYF,TGTGCCAGCTGCGAGGACAGGGCGATTTCTGGAAACACCATATATTTT
TRBD2,TRBV10-1,-,TRBJ2-3,CASSDRLAGGTDTQYF,TGCGCCAGCAGTGACCGACTAGCGGGGGGCACAGATACGCAGTATTTT
-,TRBV25-1,-,TRBJ1-4,CASSPQHFNEKLFF,TGTGCCAGCAGTCCACAGCACTTTAATGAAAAACTGTTTTTT
-,TRBV2,-,TRBJ1-5,CASSERGWPNQPQHF,TGTGCCAGCAGTGAAAGGGGATGGCCCAATCAGCCCCAGCATTTT
TRBD1,TRBV7-8,-,TRBJ1-3,CASSLEPGTGGRGNTIYF,TGTGCCAGCAGCTTAGAACCCGGGACAGGGGGCCGTGGAAACACCATATATTTT
-,TRBV5-6,-,TRBJ2-5,CASSFPVQETQYF,TGTGCCAGCAGCTTCCCAGTTCAAGAGACCCAGTACTTC
-,TRBV9,few,TRBJ1-1,CASSVGIWGGENTEAFF,TGTGCCAGCAGCGTAGGGATATGGGGAGGGGAGAACACTGAAGCTTTCTTT
-,TRBV30,-,TRBJ1-2,CAWRRDRPYGYTF,TGTGCCTGGAGAAGAGACAGGCCCTATGGCTACACCTTC
TRBD1,TRBV27,-,TRBJ1-5,CASSGPGTGPNQPQHF,TGTGCCAGCAGTGGTCCCGGGACAGGCCCAAATCAGCCCCAGCATTTT
-,TRBV7-8,-,TRBJ1-4,CASSRQNRNEKLFF,TGTGCCAGCAGCCGACAGAATCGGAATGAAAAACTGTTTTTT
-,TRBV6-1,few,TRBJ2-7,CASTSYEQYF,TGTGCCAGCACCAGTTACGAGCAGTACTTC
-,TRBV28,-,TRBJ1-5,CASSFPRGSAQPQHF,TGTGCCAGCAGTTTCCCCAGGGGTTCTGCTCAGCCCCAGCATTTT
TRBD1,TRBV2,once,TRBJ1-5,CASRAGQGNQPQHF,TGTGCCAGCAGAGCCGGACAGGGGAATCAGCCCCAGCATTTT
-,TRBV11-3,-,TRBJ1-5,CASSESCRSQPQHF,TGTGCCAGCAGCGAATCGTGCCGCAGTCAGCCCCAGCATTTT
-,TRBV6-5,-,TRBJ1-2,CASSYSSSSVYGYTF,TGTGCCAGCAGTTACTCGAGTAGCTCAGTCTATGGCTACACCTTC
-,TRBV28,-,TRBJ2-4,CASANPLAMPDF,TGTGCCAGTGCCAACCCTCTAGCGATGCCGGACTTC
-,TRBV10-1,-,TRBJ2-3,CTSSESLATDTQYF,TGCACCAGCAGTGAGTCCCTAGCCACAGATACGCAGTATTTT
-,TRBV28,-,TRBJ2-6,CASLSSGANVLTF,TGTGCCAGTCTGTCCTCTGGGGCCAACGTCCTGACTTTC
-,TRBV18,-,TRBJ1-1,CASSPSGTFNTEAFF,TGTGCCAGCTCACCATCCGGGACTTTCAACACTGAAGCTTTCTTT
TRBD2,TRBV5-1,-,TRBJ2-1,CASSPSSFTSGPRSSYNEQFF,TGCGCCAGCAGCCCTAGCTCTTTTACTAGCGGGCCTAGGAGCTCCTACAATGAGCAGTTCTTC
TRBD1,TRBV2,-,TRBJ2-5,CASGQDRQQETQYF,TGTGCCAGCGGACAGGACAGGCAACAAGAGACCCAGTACTTC
TRBD1,TRBV4-2,-,TRBJ2-7,CASSARDRSTYEQYF,TGTGCCAGCAGCGCCCGGGACAGATCCACCTACGAGCAGTACTTC
TRBD2,TRBV2,-,TRBJ2-5,CASSEPAGGGTQYF,TGTGCCAGCAGTGAGCCAGCGGGGGGAGGGACCCAGTACTTC
-,TRBV6-5,-,TRBJ2-6,CASGTPRGANVLTF,TGTGCCAGCGGAACCCCCAGGGGGGCCAACGTCCTGACTTTC
TRBD1,TRBV13,once,TRBJ2-7,CASSLMRQGYEQYF,TGTGCCAGCAGCTTAATGAGACAGGGGTACGAGCAGTACTTC
TRBD1,TRBV6-6,-,TRBJ2-5,CASSYGLDRGRETQYF,TGTGCCAGCAGTTACGGCCTTGACAGGGGGCGGGAGACCCAGTACTTC
TRBD2,TRBV7-6,many,TRBJ2-1,CASSLGAGGDEQFF,TGTGCCAGCAGCTTAGGAGCGGGGGGCGATGAGCAGTTCTTC
-,TRBV9,-,TRBJ2-1,CASSTMGSSYNEQFF,TGTGCCAGCAGCACCATGGGGAGCTCCTACAATGAGCAGTTCTTC
-,TRBV5-1,once,TRBJ2-2,CASSWGGQVPTGELFF,TGCGCCAGCAGCTGGGGGGGACAGGTTCCCACCGGGGAGCTGTTTTTT
TRBD2,TRBV6-6,-,TRBJ2-7,CASSHSGTSGRREQYF,TGTGCCAGCAGTCATTCCGGGACTAGCGGGAGACGCGAGCAGTACTTC
TRBD2,TRBV5-1,few,TRBJ2-7,CASTLTSGPYEQYF,TGCGCCAGCACGTTGACTAGCGGCCCCTACGAGCAGTACTTC
TRBD1,TRBV6-6,-,TRBJ2-7,CASSYPGQGIYEQYF,TGTGCCAGCAGTTACCCGGGACAGGGCATCTACGAGCAGTACTTC
-,TRBV9,-,TRBJ2-7,CASSVEQGFNEQYF,TGTGCCAGCAGCGTAGAGCAGGGGTTCAACGAGCAGTACTTC
-,TRBV4-1,-,TRBJ1-1,CASSQGRTATEAFF,TGCGCCAGCAGCCAAGGAAGGACAGCAACTGAAGCTTTCTTT
TRBD2,TRBV5-1,-,TRBJ2-7,CASSLARGLAGPRSSYEQYF,TGCGCCAGCAGCCTTGCTAGAGGACTAGCGGGACCCAGAAGCTCCTACGAGCAGTACTTC
-,TRBV7-6,-,TRBJ1-3,CASSLAEGVKRGNTIYF,TGTGCCAGCAGCTTAGCTGAAGGGGTTAAGCGTGGAAACACCATATATTTT
TRBD2,TRBV27,few,TRBJ2-2,CASGEGLAAGTGELFF,TGTGCCAGCGGGGAAGGGCTAGCGGCAGGGACCGGGGAGCTGTTTTTT
-,TRBV5-4,-,TRBJ2-3,CATSRGTDTQYF,TGTGCCACCTCGCGCGGCACAGATACGCAGTATTTT
TRBD2,TRBV7-3,-,TRBJ2-1,CASSTIAGGYNEQFF,TGTGCCAGCAGCACCATAGCGGGAGGGTACAATGAGCAGTTCTTC
TRBD2,TRBV9,-,TRBJ2-7,CASSVGATSGSYEQYF,TGTGCCAGCAGCGTAGGGGCAACTAGCGGTTCCTACGAGCAGTACTTC
-,TRBV7-9,-,TRBJ2-5,CASRGETQYF,TGTGCCTCCCGGGGAGAGACCCAGTACTTC
-,TRBV6-6,-,TRBJ1-1,CASSYSRNTEAFF,TGTGCCAGCAGTTACAGTAGGAACACTGAAGCTTTCTTT
TRBD1,TRBV19,-,TRBJ2-7,CASSIAGTGGSRREQYF,TGTGCCAGTAGTATAGCAGGTACAGGGGGATCTCGTCGCGAGCAGTACTTC
-,TRBV6-9,-,TRBJ2-1,CASSIRDSAYNEQFF,TGTGCCAGCAGTATTCGGGACTCCGCCTACAATGAGCAGTTCTTC